The present entry profiles one TCR beta chain with its context. Its antigen is currently unknown. Germline V gene lookup returns CDR1 SGHRS and CDR2 YFSETQ. V dropped 4 bases and J dropped 3; count of bases not matched to a gene: 10. The CDR3 runs to 17 residues. This sample was taken from a study of OX40 agonist ivuxolimab in advanced cancers. Background on the study: Ivuxolimab is a fully human IgG2 antibody that activates OX40 (CD134). Anti-PD-1, anti-PD-L1 or anti-CTLA-4 therapy given earlier was allowed, and about 38% had some. Study outcomes and limitations: Clonal expansion from baseline to week 6 occurred in both CD4+ and CD8+ T cells.

Libraries were prepared by immunoSEQ multiplex PCR; TCRdb keeps only in-frame clonotypes and omits some of them. In the table there are 40,000 to 60,000 clones, 84% of which are singletons. The TCR sequence derives from an adult with an advanced solid tumor such as melanoma, head and neck, liver or kidney cancer. The sequenced sample was CD4+ or CD8+ T cells sorted from blood, obtained in a trial of the OX40 agonist ivuxolimab. The chain joins TRBV5-1 to TRBJ2-3; 11 bases are a match to TRBD2. The CDR3 loop reads CASSPGLAALGTDTQYF. CDR3 coding DNA: TGCGCCAGCAGCCCGGGACTAGCGGCCCTGGGTACAGATACGCAGTATTTT.